Below, 2 T cell receptor beta chains from the same sample are listed, as sequenced in a study of blood T cell repertoires in COVID-19. Produced via immunoSEQ multiplex PCR; TCRdb's table is partial and in-frame only. This table has some 20,000 clones, 70% to 90% appearing once. The material sequenced was peripheral blood. These receptors were collected from a human donor in a cohort sampled during active COVID-19.

The chain has TRBV19 and TRBJ2-1; weak D call: TRBD2 (5 bases). Per germline, CDR1 LNHDA and CDR2 SQIVND (reference sequence). This CDR3 is built from 16 residues. V was cut by 4 bases and J by 7 bases, with 20 bases left in between. The CDR3 DNA follows: TGTGCCAGTAGTAATACCCTCGGGGTAGTGAGGAATGAGCAGTTCTTC. Its translation is CASSNTLGVVRNEQFF. The full variable domain, in which reference TRBV19 and TRBJ2-1 provide the parts outside the CDR3, is DGGITQSPKYLFRKEGQNVTLSCEQNLNHDAMYWYRQDPGQGLRLIYYSQIVNDFQKGDIAEGYSVSREKKESFPLTVTSAQKNPTAFYLCASSNTLGVVRNEQFFGPGTRLTVL.

CDR3: CASSPGTRAEAFF. Written as DNA, the CDR3 is TGTGCCAGCAGCCCGGGGACTCGGGCTGAAGCTTTCTTT. V gene TRBV12-3 or TRBV12-4 combines with J gene TRBJ1-1; possible D gene TRBD1, 5 bases. The CDR3 extends over 13 amino acids. V was shortened by 6 bases and J by 6 bases, with 14 bases between the two germline ends.